This entry lists 13 T cell receptor beta chains sequenced from one sample in a study of OX40 agonist ivuxolimab in advanced cancers. Data came from immunoSEQ multiplex PCR; TCRdb stores just in-frame clones and leaves some out. The sample has around 80,000 clones, 65% to 90% seen once. The sequencing here drew on CD4+ or CD8+ T cells sorted from blood, taken in a trial of the OX40 agonist ivuxolimab. The receptors originated from an adult with an advanced solid tumor such as melanoma, head and neck, liver or kidney cancer.

V and J are TRBV5-4 and TRBJ2-6, with D perhaps TRBD1 (5 bases). The CDR3 is 15 amino acids. Trimming cost V 3 bases and J 0 bases, with 7 bases left between them. Germline CDR1 is SGHNT and CDR2 is YYREEE (reference sequence). The CDR3 DNA reads TGTGCCAGCAGCTCTCAGGGCTCTGGGGCCAACGTCCTGACTTTC. This encodes CASSSQGSGANVLTF.

The gene calls are TRBV7-9 and TRBJ1-1, with 7 nucleotides matching TRBD1. After removal of 5 bases from V and 5 bases from J, the junction contained 5 bases not matched to a gene. Germline CDR1 is SEHNR and CDR2 is FQNEAQ (reference sequence). The CDR3 loop spans 13 amino acids. The CDR3 sequence is CASSVTGETEAFF. CDR3 nucleotides: TGTGCCAGCAGCGTCACAGGGGAGACTGAAGCTTTCTTT.

The CDR3 sequence is CASSLSVTGELFF. DNA for the CDR3: TGTGCCAGCAGTTTGAGTGTCACCGGGGAGCTGTTTTTT. This chain uses TRBV28 with TRBJ2-2, with unresolved D. Trimming left V 3 bases short and J 4 bases short, with 6 bases between. Germline lookup yields CDR1 MDHEN and CDR2 SYDVKM. There are 13 residues in the CDR3. The whole variable domain, remainder taken from reference TRBV28 and TRBJ2-2, is DVKVTQSSRYLVKRTGEKVFLECVQDMDHENMFWYRQDPGLGLRLIYFSYDVKMKEKGDIPEGYSVSREKKERFSLILESASTNQTSMYLCASSLSVTGELFFGEGSRLTVL.

The genes are TRBV7-9 and TRBJ1-3; D is ambiguous. Looked up from germline, CDR1 is SEHNR and CDR2 is FQNEAQ (reference sequence). V dropped 1 base and J dropped 1 base, with 5 bases sitting between them. The CDR3 totals 14 residues. The CDR3 protein is CASSLGLSGNTIYF. CDR3 nucleotide sequence: TGTGCCAGCAGCTTAGGGCTGTCTGGAAACACCATATATTTT.

CDR3 bases: TGTGCCAGCTCACGGAACAGGGACAATGAGCAGTTCTTC. It specifies CASSRNRDNEQFF. The chain has TRBV18 and TRBJ2-1; maybe TRBD1 (6 bases). The CDR3 has 13 residues. V lost 4 bases and J lost 5, with 9 bases in between. Germline-derived CDR1 and CDR2 are KGHSH and LQKENI.

V and J are TRBV19 and TRBJ2-5; tentatively, D is TRBD1 (5 bases). The CDR3 contains 13 residues. V lost 3 bases and J lost 5, with 10 bases in between. Germline CDR1 reads LNHDA; CDR2 reads SQIVND (reference sequence). The DNA for the CDR3 is TGTGCCAGTAGTATCAGGGTGCGGGAGACCCAGTACTTC. Protein product: CASSIRVRETQYF.

The chain employs TRBV6-1 and TRBJ1-2, with unresolved D. The germline gives CDR1 MNHNS, CDR2 SASEGT. V lost 0 bases and J lost 5, with 7 bases in between. CDR3 size: 13 residues. CDR3 region: CASSEAMGYGYTF. CDR3 DNA: TGTGCCAGCAGTGAAGCGATGGGATATGGCTACACCTTC.

This sequence joins TRBV19 and TRBJ1-2; 9 bases align to TRBD1. This CDR3 comprises 15 residues. Unmatched junction bases numbered 5, after V lost 0 bases and J lost 6 bases. The V gene's germline CDR1 is LNHDA and CDR2 SQIVND (reference sequence). Written as DNA, the CDR3 is TGTGCCAGTAGTATAGAACAGGGGGCTTATCATGGCTACACCTTC. Translating gives CASSIEQGAYHGYTF.

This chain connects TRBV7-3 to TRBJ2-1; TRBD2 might be the D (5 bases). This CDR3 contains 15 residues. The V gene lost 1 base and the J gene lost 1 base, with 8 bases spanning the gap. Per the germline V gene, CDR1 is SGHTA and CDR2 is FQGTGA. This CDR3 reads CASSLNTGSYNEQFF. The CDR3 DNA follows: TGTGCCAGCAGCTTAAATACGGGATCCTACAATGAGCAGTTCTTC.

The chain uses TRBV29-1 and TRBJ2-5; tentatively, D is TRBD2 (7 bases). The CDR3 has 12 residues. The ends were cut back, 7 bases at V and 5 bases at J, with 14 bases in the middle. Germline V gene sequence: CDR1 SQVTM, CDR2 ANQGSEA. The CDR3 sequence: CSARTAGETQYF. The CDR3 DNA reads TGCAGCGCCAGGACAGCGGGGGAGACCCAGTACTTC. Complete variable domain (other parts from reference TRBV29-1 and TRBJ2-5): SAVISQKPSRDICQRGTSLTIQCQVDSQVTMMFWYRQQPGQSLTLIATANQGSEATYESGFVIDKFPISRPNLTFSTLTVSNMSPEDSSIYLCSARTAGETQYFGPGTRLLVL.

This rearrangement joins TRBV5-1 to TRBJ1-1, with TRBD1 matching over 8 bases. Germline trimming cut 2 bases from V and 3 bases from J; bases unmatched to any gene: 6. Germline CDR1 and CDR2: SGHRS and YFSETQ. The CDR3 has 15 amino acids. DNA of the CDR3: TGCGCCAGCAGCTTCGGCAGGGGGCGGGACACTGAAGCTTTCTTT. It yields the protein CASSFGRGRDTEAFF.

The chain uses TRBV19 and TRBJ1-4, with TRBD1 as a possible D gene (5 bases). CDR3 size: 14 residues. Germline V CDR1 and CDR2: LNHDA, SQIVND (reference sequence). With 3 bases removed from V and 3 bases from J, the gap between germline ends came to 8 bases. The CDR3 nucleotides read TGTGCCAGTAGTATCTGGGGCGCTAATGAAAAACTGTTTTTT. As protein: CASSIWGANEKLFF.

The rearrangement joins TRBV11-3 to TRBJ2-7; 8 bases match TRBD1. The germline V gene has CDR1 SGHNT and CDR2 YENEEA. The V segment lost 3 bases and the J segment 1 base; nucleotides outside the gene matches: 2. The CDR3 consists of 14 residues. The DNA for the CDR3 is TGTGCCAGCAGCTTCCGACAGGGGTCCTACGAGCAGTACTTC. Translation: CASSFRQGSYEQYF.